This T cell receptor (beta chain) was identified in a study of blood T cell repertoires in COVID-19. Seattle's enrolled individuals joined amid active infection and were then monitored longitudinally. The table came from immunoSEQ multiplex PCR; TCRdb's copy has only in-frame clones and leaves some out. The sample holds hundreds of thousands of clones, around 87% seen once. V lost 2 bases, J lost 7 bases, and 12 bases lay in between. CDR1 is LGHDT, CDR2 YNNKEL, per germline (reference sequence). The CDR3 is 13 residues long. Sample: peripheral blood. The clonotype comes from a woman aged 60-70 years with COVID-19, enrolled during active disease. The V and J genes are TRBV3-1 (or the pseudogene TRBV3-2) and TRBJ2-7; possibly TRBD2 for D (6 bases). CDR3 protein: CASSQTSPGEQYF. The CDR3 DNA is TGTGCCAGCAGCCAAACTAGCCCCGGGGAGCAGTACTTC.